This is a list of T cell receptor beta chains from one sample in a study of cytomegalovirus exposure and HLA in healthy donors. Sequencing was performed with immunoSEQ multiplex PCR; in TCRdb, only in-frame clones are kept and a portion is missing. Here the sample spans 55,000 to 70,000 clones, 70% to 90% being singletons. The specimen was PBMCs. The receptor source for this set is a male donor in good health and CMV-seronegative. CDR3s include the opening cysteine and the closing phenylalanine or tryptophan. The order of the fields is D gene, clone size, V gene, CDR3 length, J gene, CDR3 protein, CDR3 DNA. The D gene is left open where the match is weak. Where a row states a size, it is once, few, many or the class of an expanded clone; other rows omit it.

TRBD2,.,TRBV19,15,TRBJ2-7,CASSMELAGGYEQYF,TGTGCCAGTAGTATGGAGCTAGCGGGGGGCTACGAGCAGTACTTC
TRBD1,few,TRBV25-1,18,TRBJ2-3,CASSFPDPGQTLMDTQYF,TGTGCCAGCAGCTTCCCCGACCCGGGACAGACCTTGATGGATACGCAGTATTTT
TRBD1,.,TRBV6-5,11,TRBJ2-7,CASSGTGEQYF,TGTGCCAGCAGTGGGACAGGAGAGCAGTACTTC
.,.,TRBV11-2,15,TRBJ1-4,CASSPGGVDREKLFF,TGTGCCAGCAGCCCGGGAGGAGTAGACCGCGAAAAACTGTTTTTT
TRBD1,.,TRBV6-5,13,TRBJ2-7,CASSPDRLREQYF,TGTGCCAGCAGCCCGGACAGGCTACGGGAGCAGTACTTC
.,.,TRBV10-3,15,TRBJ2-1,CAISGRGSSYNEQFF,TGTGCCATCAGTGGCAGAGGAAGCTCCTACAATGAGCAGTTCTTC
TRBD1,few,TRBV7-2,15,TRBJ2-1,CASSFWGQGNNEQFF,TGTGCCAGCAGCTTCTGGGGACAGGGAAACAATGAGCAGTTCTTC
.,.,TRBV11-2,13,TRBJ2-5,CASSLVGVETQYF,TGTGCCAGCAGCTTAGTCGGTGTAGAGACCCAGTACTTC
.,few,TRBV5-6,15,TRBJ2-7,CASSFLGSTAYEQYF,TGTGCCAGCAGCTTCCTGGGCTCTACAGCCTACGAGCAGTACTTC
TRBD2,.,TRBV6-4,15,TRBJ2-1,CASSPLAGEHNEQFF,TGTGCCAGCAGTCCACTAGCGGGGGAGCACAATGAGCAGTTCTTC
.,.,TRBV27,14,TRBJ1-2,CASSFLQGLGGYTF,TGTGCCAGCAGTTTCCTACAGGGCTTGGGGGGCTACACCTTC
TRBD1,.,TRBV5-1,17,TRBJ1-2,CASSPRTGGYANYGYTF,TGCGCCAGCAGCCCAAGAACAGGGGGGTATGCTAACTATGGCTACACCTTC
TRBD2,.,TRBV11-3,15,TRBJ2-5,CASSSRGGAEETQYF,TGTGCCAGCAGCTCCCGCGGGGGGGCAGAAGAGACCCAGTACTTC
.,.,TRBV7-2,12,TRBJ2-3,CASSLYSDTQYF,TGTGCCAGCAGCTTATACTCAGATACGCAGTATTTT
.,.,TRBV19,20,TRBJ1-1,CASSIYIWGSASEQDTEAFF,TGTGCCAGTAGTATATACATCTGGGGCTCGGCCTCCGAGCAGGACACTGAAGCTTTCTTT
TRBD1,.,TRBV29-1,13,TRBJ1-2,CSVQGQGAYGYTF,TGCAGCGTCCAAGGACAGGGGGCTTATGGCTACACCTTC
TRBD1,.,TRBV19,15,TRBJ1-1,CASSTDRGGSTEAFF,TGTGCCAGTAGTACGGACAGGGGGGGGAGCACTGAAGCTTTCTTT
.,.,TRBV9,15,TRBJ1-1,CASSVEAGLNTEAFF,TGTGCCAGCAGCGTAGAGGCAGGGTTAAACACTGAAGCTTTCTTT
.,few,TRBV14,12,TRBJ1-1,CASSPSPGYGFF,TGTGCCAGCAGCCCCAGTCCCGGGTACGGTTTCTTT
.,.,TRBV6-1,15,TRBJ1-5,CASSDSAGAYQPQHF,TGTGCCAGCAGTGACTCAGCAGGGGCGTATCAGCCCCAGCATTTT
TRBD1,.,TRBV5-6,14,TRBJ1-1,CASSLLTGQAEAFF,TGTGCCAGCAGCTTATTGACAGGGCAGGCTGAAGCTTTCTTT
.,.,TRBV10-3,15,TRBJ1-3,CATLRDSEAGNTIYF,TGTGCCACCCTCCGGGACTCGGAGGCAGGAAACACCATATATTTT
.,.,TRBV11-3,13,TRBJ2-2,CASSTVNTGELFF,TGTGCCAGCAGTACAGTTAACACCGGGGAGCTGTTTTTT
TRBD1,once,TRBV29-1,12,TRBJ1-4,CSGGQGIEKLFF,TGCAGCGGCGGACAGGGGATTGAAAAACTGTTTTTT
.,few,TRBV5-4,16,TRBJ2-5,CASSLSPRAGQETQYF,TGTGCCAGCAGCTTGAGTCCGAGGGCGGGGCAAGAGACCCAGTACTTC
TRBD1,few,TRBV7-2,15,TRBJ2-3,CASSFDRGWSDTQYF,TGTGCCAGCAGCTTTGACAGGGGATGGTCGGATACGCAGTATTTT
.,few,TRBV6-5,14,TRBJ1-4,CASTVDRTGEKLFF,TGTGCCAGCACGGTCGACAGAACAGGAGAAAAACTGTTTTTT
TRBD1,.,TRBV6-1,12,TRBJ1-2,CASEGQNYGYTF,TGTGCCAGCGAGGGACAGAACTATGGCTACACCTTC
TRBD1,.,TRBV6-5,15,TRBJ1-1,CASSPLGQVNTEAFF,TGTGCCAGCAGTCCGCTGGGACAGGTGAACACTGAAGCTTTCTTT
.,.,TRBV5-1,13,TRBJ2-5,CASSTRGVETQYF,TGCGCCAGCAGCACCAGGGGGGTCGAGACCCAGTACTTC
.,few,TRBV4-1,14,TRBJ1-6,CASSPGNWGSPLHF,TGCGCCAGCAGCCCAGGGAATTGGGGATCACCCCTCCACTTT
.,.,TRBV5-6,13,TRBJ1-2,CASSAGSRYGYTF,TGTGCCAGCAGCGCGGGCAGCCGCTATGGCTACACCTTC
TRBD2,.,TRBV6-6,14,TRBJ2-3,CASRTSGGTDTQYF,TGTGCCAGCCGTACTAGCGGAGGCACAGATACGCAGTATTTT
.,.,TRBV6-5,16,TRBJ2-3,CASSSPAGLPRDTQYF,TGTGCCAGCAGTTCCCCGGCGGGACTTCCTCGGGATACGCAGTATTTT
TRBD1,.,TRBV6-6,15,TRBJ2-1,CASSYEGTGFIEQFF,TGTGCCAGCAGTTACGAGGGGACAGGGTTCATTGAGCAGTTCTTC
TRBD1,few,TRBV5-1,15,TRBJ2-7,CASSADRDRSYEQYF,TGCGCCAGCAGCGCGGACCGGGACAGATCCTACGAGCAGTACTTC
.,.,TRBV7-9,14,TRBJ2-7,CASSLAVARYEQYF,TGTGCCAGCAGCTTAGCAGTGGCCCGCTACGAGCAGTACTTC
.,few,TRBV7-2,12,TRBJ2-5,CASSSTGAVQYF,TGTGCCAGCAGCTCCACGGGAGCAGTGCAGTACTTC
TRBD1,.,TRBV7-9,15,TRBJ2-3,CASSHPGQDTDTQYF,TGTGCCAGCAGCCATCCGGGACAGGACACAGATACGCAGTATTTT
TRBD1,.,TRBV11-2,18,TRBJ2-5,CASSSLARQGSAQETQYF,TGTGCCAGCAGCTCATTAGCCCGACAGGGAAGCGCCCAAGAGACCCAGTACTTC
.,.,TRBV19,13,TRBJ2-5,CASSMRTQETQYF,TGTGCCAGTAGTATGCGGACTCAAGAGACCCAGTACTTC
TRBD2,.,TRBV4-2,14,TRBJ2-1,CASSSGLAYNEQFF,TGTGCCAGCAGCTCGGGACTAGCTTACAATGAGCAGTTCTTC
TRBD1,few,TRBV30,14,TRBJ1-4,CAWGGQGYRLGLFF,TGTGCCTGGGGAGGACAGGGATATCGGTTGGGACTGTTTTTT
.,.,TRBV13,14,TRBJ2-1,CASSDRTLGNGQFF,TGTGCCAGCAGCGACAGGACCCTCGGGAATGGGCAGTTCTTC
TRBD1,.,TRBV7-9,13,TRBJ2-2,CSSSSDRAGELFF,TGTTCCAGCAGCTCCGACAGGGCCGGGGAGCTGTTTTTT
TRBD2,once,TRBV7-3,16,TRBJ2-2,CASSVGTSGPTGELFF,TGTGCCAGCAGCGTCGGGACTAGCGGACCCACCGGGGAGCTGTTTTTT
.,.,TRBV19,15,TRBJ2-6,CASRQRSSGANVLTF,TGTGCCAGTAGGCAACGGAGCTCTGGGGCCAACGTCCTGACTTTC
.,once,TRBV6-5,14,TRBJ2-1,CASSPPRLYNEQFF,TGTGCCAGCAGTCCCCCCAGGCTCTACAATGAGCAGTTCTTC
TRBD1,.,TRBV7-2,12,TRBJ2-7,CARGDRGYEQYF,TGTGCCAGGGGGGACAGAGGCTACGAGCAGTACTTC
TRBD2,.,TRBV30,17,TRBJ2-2,CAWSVKSSGGRTGELFF,TGTGCCTGGAGTGTAAAGTCTAGCGGGGGTCGAACCGGGGAGCTGTTTTTT
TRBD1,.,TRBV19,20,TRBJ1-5,CASSASRSRDRGPRGQPQHF,TGTGCCAGTAGTGCTTCTCGATCCCGGGACAGGGGGCCCCGTGGTCAGCCCCAGCATTTT
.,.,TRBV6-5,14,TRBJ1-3,CASSYSTGGNTIYF,TGTGCCAGCAGTTACTCGACTGGAGGAAACACCATATATTTT
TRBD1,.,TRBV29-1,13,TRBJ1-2,CSVDTGGGYGYTF,TGCAGCGTTGATACAGGGGGAGGCTATGGCTACACCTTC
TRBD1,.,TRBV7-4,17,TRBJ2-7,CASSLEGAGTGPYEQYF,TGTGCCAGCAGCTTAGAGGGGGCCGGGACAGGGCCCTACGAGCAGTACTTC
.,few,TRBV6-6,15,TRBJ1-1,CASTPNQAGGTEAFF,TGTGCCAGCACCCCTAACCAGGCGGGAGGTACTGAAGCTTTCTTT